Sequencing of this T cell receptor beta chain was carried out in a study of a mutant IDH1 vaccine in newly diagnosed glioma (dated by TCRdb to the early 2020s). Some background on the complete study: Of the roughly 31 treated patients, approximately 60% were male and approximately 40% were female, and the mean age was 40.4 years. Before enrollment, most patients had been given radiochemotherapy with temozolomide as standard therapy, while the rest had received either radiotherapy alone or temozolomide alone. Peripheral blood was drawn at six visits: V03 (baseline), V05, V07, V10, V12 and V13. For exploratory analyses, longitudinal TCRB deep sequencing was carried out in roughly 25 treated patients wherever samples were available.

Results and caveats for the whole study, not just this receptor: Pseudoprogression seemed to be unrelated to changes in the top peripheral T cell clonotypes found by TCRB sequencing. Immune responses induced by the vaccine were seen in roughly 95% of patients across multiple MHC alleles. Selection of PBMC samples for TCRB deep sequencing was based on availability. According to the authors, sample limitations meant that analyses of patient blood samples could not be reproduced.

V and J are truncated by 8 bases and 4 bases respectively, leaving an intervening sequence of 9 bases. CDR1 and CDR2 are drawn from the germline V gene (reference sequence): SEHNR, FQNEAQ. From the cysteine through the phenylalanine, the CDR3 covers 12 amino acids. The only DNA kept is the CDR3, 36 bases in frame from the first base. The count of this clone is one. It lacks a known antigen. No much larger clonotype is one base removed from it; base qualities were not supplied. The protocol used for the library was the immunoSEQ multiplex PCR assay. Rearranged TCR beta chain sequences were amplified using the hsTCRB Kit according to the manufacturer's protocol. An Illumina MiSeq was used to sequence the TCRB libraries. The authors' analysis ran thus. The proprietary platform of the kit vendor was used for demultiplexing, trimming and gene mapping. Here the immuneACCESS table is served through TCRdb, limited to in-frame sequences with V and J called. Missing clones are a known gap in these copies; in checked studies unresolved V genes cover under half, and the rest lacks a known reason. That table is the source of V, J and clone size, and D and trimming were worked out from the DNA. A total of over 25,000 clones appear in this sample, about 88% of them only once. The ten largest make up 4.8% of the sample.

The meaning of the sample's time point label: baseline, week 1 (first vaccination visit). What this sample's treatment or condition label stands for: pre-vaccination baseline after standard-of-care therapy. All donors had newly diagnosed IDH1-mutant astrocytomas of WHO grade 3 or 4 that showed loss of nuclear ATRX. The samples were drawn from NOA16, a multicentre, single-arm, open-label phase I trial in Germany that tested a mutant IDH1 peptide vaccine in humans for the first time. Visit V03 blood draws served as the baseline sample for immunogenicity testing. Genomic DNA for TCRB sequencing was extracted from EDTA blood using the DNeasy Blood and Tissue Kit.

The material was PBMCs, obtained from a glioma patient treated with radiotherapy, temozolomide or both. The receptor was isolated from a woman in her thirties or forties with glioma. The V and J segments used are TRBV7-9 and TRBJ2-1; the D gene is unclear. Here the CDR3 is given as CASRAAYNEQFF. The nucleotide sequence is given as TGTGCCAGCCGGGCAGCTTACAATGAGCAGTTCTTC.